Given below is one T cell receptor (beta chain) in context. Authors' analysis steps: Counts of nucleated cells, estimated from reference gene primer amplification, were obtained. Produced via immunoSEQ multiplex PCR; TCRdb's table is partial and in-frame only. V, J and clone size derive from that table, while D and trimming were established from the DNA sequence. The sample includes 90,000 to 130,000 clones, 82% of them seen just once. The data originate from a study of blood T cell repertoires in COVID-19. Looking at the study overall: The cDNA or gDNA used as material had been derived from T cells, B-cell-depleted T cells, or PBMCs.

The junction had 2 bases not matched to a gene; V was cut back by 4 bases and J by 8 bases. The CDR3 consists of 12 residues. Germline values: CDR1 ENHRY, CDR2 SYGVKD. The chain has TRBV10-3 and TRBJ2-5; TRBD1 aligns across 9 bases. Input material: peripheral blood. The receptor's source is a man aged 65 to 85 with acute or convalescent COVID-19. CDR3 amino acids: CAISGDRETQYF. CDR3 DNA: TGTGCCATCAGTGGGGACAGGGAAACCCAGTACTTC.